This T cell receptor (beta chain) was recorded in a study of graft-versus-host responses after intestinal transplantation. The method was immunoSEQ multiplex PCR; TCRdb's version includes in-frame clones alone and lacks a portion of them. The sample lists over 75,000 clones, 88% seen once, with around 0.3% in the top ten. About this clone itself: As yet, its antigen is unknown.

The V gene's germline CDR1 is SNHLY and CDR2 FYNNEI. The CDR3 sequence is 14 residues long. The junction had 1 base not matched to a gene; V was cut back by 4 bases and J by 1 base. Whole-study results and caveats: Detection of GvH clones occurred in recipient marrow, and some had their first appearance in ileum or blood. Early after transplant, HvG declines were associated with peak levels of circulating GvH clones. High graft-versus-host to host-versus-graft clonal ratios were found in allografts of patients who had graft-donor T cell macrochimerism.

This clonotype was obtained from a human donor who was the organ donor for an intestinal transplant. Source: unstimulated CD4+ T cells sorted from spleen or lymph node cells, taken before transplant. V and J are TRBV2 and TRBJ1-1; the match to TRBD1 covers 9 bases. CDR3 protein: CASSGQGGNTEAFF. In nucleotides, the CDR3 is TGTGCCAGCAGTGGACAGGGGGGGAACACTGAAGCTTTCTTT.